The 11 T cell receptor beta chains listed next were all sequenced from one sample in a study of shared clonotypes between healthy human individuals. Measured with immunoSEQ multiplex PCR; TCRdb has only the in-frame clones, and not every one. The sample lists 950,000 to 1,300,000 clones; 65% to 80% were seen once. Material for sequencing was memory CD4+ T cells sorted from blood. The sample's subset: CD45RA-negative fraction. These receptors all stem from a man between 18 and 29 years old in good health.

V usage is TRBV2 and J usage is TRBJ1-4, with a possible D match to TRBD1 (5 bases). V shed 0 bases and J shed 10 bases, with 18 bases lying between them. This CDR3 is built from 16 residues. Per germline, CDR1 SNHLY and CDR2 FYNNEI. The CDR3 coding sequence is TGTGCCAGCAGTGAAGCGATTGGGGGGGGTCAAGGAAAACTGTTTTTT. It translates to CASSEAIGGGQGKLFF.

The V call is TRBV30, the J call TRBJ1-2, with 7 bases aligning to TRBD1. The V gene end was trimmed by 2 bases and the J gene end by 8 bases; junction bases not matched to a gene: 14. The CDR3 runs to 15 residues. Germline V CDR1 and CDR2: GTSNPN, SVGIG (reference sequence). CDR3 DNA sequence: TGTGCCTGGAGTTTTCGGACAGGAGGATCGAGGGGCTACACCTTC. Its translation is CAWSFRTGGSRGYTF.

The chain links TRBV7-8 to TRBJ1-3; D unresolved. Trimming removed 3 bases from V and 1 base from J, with 10 bases in between. The length of the CDR3 is 15 residues. From germline, CDR1 is SGHVS and CDR2 FQNEAQ. The CDR3 DNA reads TGTGCCAGCAGCTTGAGTGGAGGGTCTGGAAACACCATATATTTT. Protein: CASSLSGGSGNTIYF.

Points on this clone: This sample also contains other DNA sequences that code for the same CDR3. V usage is TRBV2 and J usage is TRBJ2-3; TRBD2 might be the D (5 bases). The CDR3 covers 13 residues. Germline V gene data show CDR1 as SNHLY and CDR2 as FYNNEI. V lost 5 bases and J lost 3, with 9 bases in between. CDR3 loop: CASSLGVTDTQYF. Written as DNA, the CDR3 is TGTGCCAGCAGTCTCGGGGTGACAGATACGCAGTATTTT.

The chain has TRBV2 and TRBJ2-1; 7 bases agree with TRBD2. Germline CDR1 is SNHLY and CDR2 is FYNNEI. The CDR3 sequence is 15 residues long. The J segment lost 4 bases and the V segment lost 10 bases, leaving 13 bases of the junction unmatched. The CDR3 here is CATQGGLAEYNEQFF. The CDR3 bases are TGTGCCACCCAAGGAGGTCTAGCGGAGTACAATGAGCAGTTCTTC.

The CDR3 DNA is TGTGCCAGCAGTCTAGGGGAAAGTACGCAGTATTTT. It yields the protein CASSLGESTQYF. The chain is built from TRBV27 and TRBJ2-3; the D gene is possibly TRBD1 (5 bases). Germline V CDR1 and CDR2: MNHEY, SMNVEV (reference sequence). The CDR3 is 12 amino acids. Between the trimmed V and J ends, which lost 5 bases and 8 bases, there was a span of 11 bases.

The chain joins TRBV30 to TRBJ1-6; 7 bases fit TRBD1. This CDR3 is 14 amino acids long. CDR1 is GTSNPN, CDR2 SVGIG, per germline (reference sequence). Trimming cost V 3 bases and J 6 bases; bases outside gene matches: 5. The CDR3, as DNA: TGTGCCTGGAGCGAGGGGGCTGGTAATTCACCCCTCCACTTT. Amino acid sequence: CAWSEGAGNSPLHF.

The rearrangement joins TRBV5-5 to TRBJ2-7; D is unclear. V dropped 4 bases and J dropped 3 bases, with 11 bases sitting between them. This CDR3 is 13 amino acids long. CDR1 and CDR2 from the germline V gene are SGHKS and YYEKEE (reference sequence). CDR3 nucleotides: TGTGCCAGCAGCAGGTACGAAGACTACGAGCAGTACTTC. Protein: CASSRYEDYEQYF. The full variable domain, rest sourced from reference TRBV5-5 and TRBJ2-7, is DAGVTQSPTHLIKTRGQQVTLRCSPISGHKSVSWYQQVLGQGPQFIFQYYEKEERGRGNFPDRFSARQFPNYSSELNVNALLLGDSALYLCASSRYEDYEQYFGPGTRLTVT.

CDR3 protein: CASSERRGRGTDTQYF. The CDR3, as DNA: TGTGCCAGCAGTGAAAGACGGGGAAGAGGGACAGATACGCAGTATTTT. V gene TRBV25-1 combines with J gene TRBJ2-3; D possibly corresponds to TRBD2 (5 bases). Germline lookup yields CDR1 MGHDK and CDR2 SYGVNS. The CDR3 extends over 16 amino acids. Trimming stripped 2 bases from V and 3 bases from J, with 15 bases between.

J is TRBJ2-5 and V is TRBV5-1; TRBD2 matches at 7 bases. The CDR3 is 15 amino acids. Germline V gene sequence: CDR1 SGHRS, CDR2 YFSETQ. With 4 bases clipped from V and 2 bases from J, the junction kept 8 bases outside the gene matches. In nucleotides, the CDR3 is TGCGCCAGCAGCCTTGCGGGGGTCAGGCAAGAGACCCAGTACTTC. Its protein is CASSLAGVRQETQYF.

This chain joins TRBV5-1 and TRBJ2-1; 15 nucleotides line up with TRBD2. Germline V gene sequence: CDR1 SGHRS, CDR2 YFSETQ. CDR3 length: 17 residues. Trimming cost V 1 base and J 7 bases; bases outside gene matches: 6. CDR3 sequence: CASSLFEGLAGGNEQFF. Here the CDR3 DNA reads TGCGCCAGCAGCTTGTTTGAAGGACTAGCGGGAGGGAATGAGCAGTTCTTC.